This T cell receptor (beta chain) was retrieved from a study of blood T cells in healthy people across ages. A J-beta primer mix and a sample-barcoded 5' primer were used in a second PCR of roughly 7 to 12 cycles. One entry per CDR3 protein, called by TCRdb with MiXCR from the 5' RACE reads. The table records approximately 780,000 distinct CDR3 sequences, roughly 24% of them present only once. Comment on this clonotype: The antigen remains unidentified.

The length of the CDR3 is 14 residues. Germline lookup yields CDR1 SEHNR and CDR2 FQNEAQ (reference sequence). V was shortened by 3 bases and J by 1 base, with 9 bases between the two germline ends. Overall study results and limits: TCR beta diversity per million T cells fell roughly linearly with age.

Another study also made use of these data, one on T cells of mothers and their children. That study adds: Donation was provided by three healthy Caucasian mothers along with their six children.

The sample taken for sequencing was blood. The receptor was derived from a boy younger than 18 in good health. The V and J genes are TRBV7-9 and TRBJ1-1; D remains ambiguous. The CDR3 loop reads CASSLHLRNTEAFF. In DNA, the CDR3 is TGTGCCAGCAGCTTGCATCTGAGGAACACTGAAGCTTTCTTT.